Included here is one TCR beta chain sequence, with context. Its antigen remains unidentified. No per-base quality is available; no much larger clone lies one base away. Donors were healthy HIV-negative adults with no recently reported acute infections or vaccinations. Only Caucasian adults living in Nashville, Tennessee, USA were represented among the donors. CD4+ T cells were enriched by magnetic negative selection, after which naive cells were positively selected on CD45RA and the negative fraction was taken as the memory subset. Blood was obtained by leukapheresis, after which PBMCs were separated by Ficoll-Histopaque density gradient centrifugation and cryopreserved in liquid nitrogen vapor phase. Purity and quantity of every magnetically sorted T cell population were checked by analytical flow cytometry. Each sorted fraction had its genomic DNA isolated and then quantified by UV absorbance on a Nanodrop 2000c.

This sample stems from a study of shared clonotypes between healthy human individuals (dated by TCRdb to the early 2020s). Looking at the study overall: The cohort included three men and a couple of women between 18 and 49 years of age. Per donor, three plates each were used for CD4 naive and CD4 memory, two for CD8 naive, and one for CD8 memory. The study deeply sequenced blood TCR repertoires of about 5 healthy adults to estimate repertoire size and the extent of clonotype sharing between individuals. To increase sequencing depth and limit assay-specific biases, different laboratories used diverse techniques to prepare libraries and sequence TCR repertoires. Each donor's leukapheresis produced roughly between roughly 0.9 and 8.9 billion PBMCs. Points the paper makes about the study in general: Because the study included only a small number of donors, the genetic and exposure-history diversity represented was limited. Sampling was limited to blood, and TCR repertoires in tissue likely differ from TCR repertoires in blood. Pairwise subsampling led to the expectation that sequencing depth would affect the degree of clonotype sharing among donors. Sharing across a few donors was observed for approximately 4.6% of naive CD4, less than 4% of naive CD8, around 2.5% of memory CD4, and about 0.39% of memory CD8 clonotypes. Estimated clonotype richness was generally larger for naive than for memory subsets. Rarefaction of sorted-subset datasets indicated incomplete sequencing despite the large sequencing depth. Compared with non-shared clonotypes, clonotypes shared by all four sorted-subset donors had higher generation probabilities.

Using the deep immunoSEQ assay, TCR CDR3 regions were amplified from genomic DNA by multiplex PCR. For each cell subset, the extracted genomic DNA was distributed evenly across all wells of several immunoSEQ 96-well plates, and each plate served as one replicate. For sorted subsets, roughly 200 ng of genomic DNA, equivalent to some 30,000 T cell genomes, went into each replicate PCR. Purified libraries were quantified with a Qubit 3.0 fluorometer, sized on a Bioanalyzer 2100, and re-quantified with the KAPA Library Quantification kit. A separate single-read 150-cycle Illumina NextSeq 550 flow cell was used to sequence each immunoSEQ 96-well plate. The paper's processing steps were these. Because the immunoSEQ output included only junctional sequences and no quality scores, the filtering could not be the same as the filtering used for full-length reads. Sequences were annotated with PyIR, a Python wrapper for IgBLAST v1.9, using IMGT germline references to assign V/J genes and CDR3. Reads were filtered out if the reads had weak V/J assignments (E-value above 1e-6), no CDR3, stop codons, out-of-frame junctions, or ambiguous translated residues. V3J clonotypes were defined as sequences sharing the same inferred V gene, J gene, and CDR3 amino acid sequence. To compute the percentage overlap between repertoires, the number of shared unique clonotypes was divided by the size of the smaller repertoire. Three approaches were used to assess repertoire richness: RTK rarefaction, the Chao1 estimator, and Recon v2.1 estimates of unobserved clonotypes. Generation probabilities for all TCRbeta clonotypes obtained by the gDNA method from a few donors were computed using OLGA. The source is immuneACCESS, and TCRdb retained only in-frame sequences with V and J called. Part of the clones is not carried over; for the studies checked, unresolved V genes explain less than half of this, and the remainder is unexplained. That table is the source of V, J and clone size, and D and trimming were worked out from the DNA. The sample includes approximately 1.5 million clones, with around 98% observed a single time. Together, the top ten hold approximately 0.44% of the sample.

CDR1 LNHNV and CDR2 YYDKDF are derived from the germline V gene (reference sequence). From the cysteine through the phenylalanine, the CDR3 covers 15 amino acids. The only DNA kept is the CDR3, 45 bases in frame from the first base. V and J lose 0 bases and 3 bases, and a span of 9 bases separates them. Material: naive CD4+ T cells sorted from blood. The cell subset or site tag for this specimen amounts to: CD45RA+ positively selected. This receptor was taken from a man aged 25-45 years in good health. The chain is made from TRBV15 and TRBJ2-1; a tentative D match to TRBD1 spans 6 bases. The CDR3 protein: CATSRDVGHYNEQFF. The nucleotides read TGTGCCACCAGCAGAGACGTGGGACACTACAATGAGCAGTTCTTC.